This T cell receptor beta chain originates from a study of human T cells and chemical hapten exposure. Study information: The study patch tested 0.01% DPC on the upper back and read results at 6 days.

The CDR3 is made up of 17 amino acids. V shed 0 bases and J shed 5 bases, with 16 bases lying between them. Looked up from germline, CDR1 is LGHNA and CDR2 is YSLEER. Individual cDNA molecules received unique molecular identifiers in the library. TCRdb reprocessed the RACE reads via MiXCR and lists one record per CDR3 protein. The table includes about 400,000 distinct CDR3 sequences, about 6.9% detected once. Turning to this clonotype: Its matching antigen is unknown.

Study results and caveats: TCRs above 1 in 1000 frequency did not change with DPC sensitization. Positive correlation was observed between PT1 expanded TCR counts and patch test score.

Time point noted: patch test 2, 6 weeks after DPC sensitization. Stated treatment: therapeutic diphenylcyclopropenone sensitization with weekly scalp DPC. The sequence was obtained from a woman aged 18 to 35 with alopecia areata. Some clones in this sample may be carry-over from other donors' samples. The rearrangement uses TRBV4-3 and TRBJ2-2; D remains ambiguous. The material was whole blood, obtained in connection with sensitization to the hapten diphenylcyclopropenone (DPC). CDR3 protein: CASSQDRLQVQTGELFF. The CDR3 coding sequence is TGCGCCAGCAGCCAAGATAGGTTGCAGGTCCAGACCGGGGAGCTGTTTTTT.